Listed here are 10 T cell receptor beta chains from one sample, sequenced in a study of shared clonotypes between healthy human individuals. Naivety among CD8 cells was defined by CD45RO negativity and positive CCR7 selection, thereby excluding terminally differentiated effector memory CD45RA+ cells. TCRdb's copy holds only in-frame clones and misses some; the assay was immunoSEQ multiplex PCR. The top ten hold about 0.11% of the sample, which has approximately 590,000 clones, less than 97% seen once. The sequenced sample was naive CD8+ T cells sorted from blood. The receptors derive from a woman aged 25 to 39 in good health.

The chain combines TRBV7-9 with TRBJ2-7; 7 nucleotides line up with TRBD1. The CDR3 runs 13 residues. The V gene end was trimmed by 5 bases and the J gene end by 2 bases; junction bases not matched to a gene: 3. The germline V gene encodes CDR1 SEHNR and CDR2 FQNEAQ (reference sequence). The DNA of the CDR3 is TGTGCCAGCAGCGCGACAGGGACCTACGAGCAGTACTTC. Its translation: CASSATGTYEQYF.

This chain connects TRBV5-1 to TRBJ2-3; 8 nucleotides match TRBD2. Germline-derived CDR1 and CDR2 are SGHRS and YFSETQ. The CDR3 extends over 17 amino acids. J was trimmed by 4 bases and V by 3 bases; bases with no gene match: 13. In DNA, the CDR3 is TGCGCCAGCAGCTCGGGAGGGAGCGGGAGTGAGGCAGATACGCAGTATTTT. Translated: CASSSGGSGSEADTQYF.

This clone has just one count. The chain carries TRBV7-2 and TRBJ2-3, with 11 bases that match TRBD2. The CDR3 runs to 15 residues. The V gene's germline CDR1 is SGHTA and CDR2 FQGNSA. With 8 bases clipped from V and 5 bases from J, the junction kept 9 bases outside the gene matches. CDR3 in amino acids: CASGPLAGVQDTQYF. CDR3 sequence (DNA): TGTGCCAGCGGCCCACTAGCGGGAGTACAAGATACGCAGTATTTT.

V usage is TRBV5-8 and J usage is TRBJ1-3; maybe TRBD1 (5 bases). There are 15 residues in the CDR3. With 1 base removed from V and 2 bases from J, the gap between germline ends came to 10 bases. CDR1 is SGHTS, CDR2 YDEGEE, per germline. The CDR3 coding sequence is TGTGCCAGCAGCTTGCATCAGGGCGCTGGAAACACCATATATTTT. This translates into CASSLHQGAGNTIYF.

The chain uses TRBV27 and TRBJ2-5; a possible D gene is TRBD2 (5 bases). The DNA end favors TRBJ2-7, so the J call may be wrong. Germline V lookup: CDR1 MNHEY, CDR2 SMNVEV (reference sequence). This CDR3 has 15 residues. CDR3 DNA: TGTGCCAGCAGTTTAGATGCGGGCACCTCCTACGAGCAGTACTTC. This sequence encodes CASSLDAGTSYEQYF.

The rearrangement links TRBV27 to TRBJ1-5, with TRBD1 identical over 11 bases. Losses at the gene ends were 6 bases for V and 12 bases for J; bases not matched to a gene: 10. The germline CDR1 and CDR2 sequences are MNHEY and SMNVEV (reference sequence). The CDR3 spans 14 residues. The CDR3 nucleotides are TGTGCCAGCAGCTGGACAGGGGGCCTCCTAGTCCAGCATTTT. It encodes CASSWTGGLLVQHF.

This chain links TRBV2 with TRBJ1-5; no clear D gene. This CDR3 is built from 13 residues. V was shortened by 3 bases and J by 8 bases, with 11 bases between the two germline ends. The germline V gene has CDR1 SNHLY and CDR2 FYNNEI. For the CDR3, the DNA is TGTGCCAGCAGTGATATCGGCACAGAGCCCCAGCATTTT. Its translation is CASSDIGTEPQHF.

V usage is TRBV13 and J usage is TRBJ2-5, with 10 bases aligning to TRBD1. The end of the DNA is better explained by TRBJ2-7, so the J call may be wrong. The CDR3 is 14 residues long. Germline CDR1 PRHDT, CDR2 FYEKMQ (reference sequence). As DNA, the CDR3 is TGTGCCAGCAGCGCCGGGACAGGGGTGTACGAGCAGTACTTC. This translates into CASSAGTGVYEQYF.

The chain couples TRBV29-1 to TRBJ2-7; weak D call: TRBD2 (5 bases). V gave up 7 bases and J gave up 5 bases, with 12 bases separating them. The germline V gene encodes CDR1 SQVTM and CDR2 ANQGSEA. The CDR3 length is 11 residues. CDR3 DNA sequence: TGCAGCGGGCGGGTTGGGAACGAGCAGTACTTC. Protein: CSGRVGNEQYF.

V and J are TRBV6-5 and TRBJ2-2; 12 nucleotides line up with TRBD2. With V trimmed by 10 bases and J by 8 bases, 11 bases remained unmatched. Germline loops: CDR1 MNHEY, CDR2 SVGAGI. The CDR3 consists of 15 residues. The CDR3 DNA sequence: TGTGCCATCTCCCGGACTAGCGGGACAGTTGGGGAGCTGTTTTTT. Encoded protein: CAISRTSGTVGELFF.